The TCR beta chain under discussion was sequenced for a study of blood T cells in healthy people across ages. Study-wide findings and caveats: It was not known whether donors were CMV positive (a possible confounder of expanded clonotype changes). Greater diversity and more naive CD4+ cells were seen in long-lived donors than in aged donors. Across samples, TCR beta diversity tracked strongly with naive T cell percentage.

Next came a second PCR, run for about 6 to 12 cycles, which used a sample-barcoded 5' primer along with a J-beta primer mix. The template-switch adaptor was a 5' adaptor with 12 random nucleotides. It tagged each cDNA molecule. MiXCR was run by TCRdb on the 5' RACE reads, yielding one entry per CDR3 protein. There are 650,000 to 900,000 distinct CDR3 sequences in the sample; around two thirds occur only once, and 25% to 30% lies in the top ten. The germline V gene has CDR1 LGHDT and CDR2 YNNKEL (reference sequence). This CDR3 comprises 14 residues. V was trimmed by 3 bases and J by 6 bases, leaving 14 bases between them. This clonotype was detected only a few times. Antigen specificity is unknown.

The chain links TRBV3-1 to TRBJ2-5; a weak D match, TRBD2 (6 bases). The sample comprised blood. The receptor was isolated from a man under 40 in good health. CDR3 nucleotide sequence: TGTGCCAGCAGCCAGAAGGGACTGGGGAAGACCCAGTACTTC. Its protein is CASSQKGLGKTQYF.